One sample yielded the 20 T cell receptor beta chains listed below, sequenced in a study of T cell changes during pregnancy in multiple sclerosis. Produced via immunoSEQ multiplex PCR; TCRdb's table is partial and in-frame only. The table lists tens of thousands of clones, around 93% of them singletons. Sequenced material: peripheral blood, taken in the second trimester of pregnancy. These receptors all stem from a female donor with multiple sclerosis, enrolled in a pregnancy study.

The chain has TRBV25-1 and TRBJ2-7; D gene uncertain. The CDR3 spans 12 residues. Germline-derived CDR1 and CDR2 are MGHDK and SYGVNS. V lost 0 bases and J lost 5, with 5 bases in between. The CDR3 nucleotides read TGTGCCAGCAGTGAATACGTTCACGAGCAGTACTTC. This gives the protein CASSEYVHEQYF.

The count of this clone is one. The gene calls are TRBV7-2 and TRBJ2-1, with D perhaps matching TRBD1 (7 bases). Germline CDR1 reads SGHTA; CDR2 reads FQGNSA. This CDR3 is 15 amino acids long. Trimming cost V 3 bases and J 7 bases, with 16 bases left between them. The CDR3 here is CASSFQGGGVNEQFF. In nucleotides, the CDR3 is TGTGCCAGCAGCTTTCAGGGGGGCGGGGTTAATGAGCAGTTCTTC.

The chain couples TRBV19 to TRBJ1-5; possible D gene TRBD1, 5 bases. Trimming shortened V by 4 bases and J by 1 base, and 11 bases separated the two germline ends. From germline, CDR1 is LNHDA and CDR2 SQIVND (reference sequence). This CDR3 region has 15 residues. The chain's CDR3 is CASSSGTGSNQPQHF. The CDR3 DNA is TGTGCCAGTAGTAGCGGGACGGGGAGCAATCAGCCCCAGCATTTT.

The rearrangement uses TRBV9 and TRBJ2-1; 11 bases agree with TRBD2. V trimming: 3 bases; J trimming: 7 bases; junction bases outside the gene matches: 6. The CDR3 runs to 15 residues. In germline, CDR1 is SGDLS, CDR2 YYNGEE. CDR3 amino acids: CASSGSGGARNEQFF. CDR3 in DNA: TGTGCCAGCAGCGGTAGCGGGGGGGCTAGGAATGAGCAGTTCTTC.

The V and J genes are TRBV11-1 and TRBJ1-2, with unresolved D. V lost 7 bases and J 8 bases, leaving 17 bases between the germline ends. CDR1 is SGHAT and CDR2 is FQDESV in the germline V gene (reference sequence). The CDR3 consists of 13 residues. CDR3 loop: CASTPIRGRGYTF. DNA of the CDR3: TGTGCCAGCACTCCCATTAGAGGGCGAGGCTACACCTTC.

The V and J genes are TRBV18 and TRBJ1-1; D may be TRBD1 (5 bases). V was trimmed by 0 bases and J by 1 base, leaving 12 bases between them. The CDR3 runs to 16 residues. Germline assignment: CDR1 KGHSH and CDR2 LQKENI. The DNA of the CDR3 is TGTGCCAGCTCACCACCCGGGGGGGGATCGAACACTGAAGCTTTCTTT. It encodes CASSPPGGGSNTEAFF.

The genes are TRBV11-3 and TRBJ2-1; TRBD1 matches 9 bases. There are 15 residues in the CDR3. Per germline, CDR1 SGHNT and CDR2 YENEEA. The V segment lost 3 bases and the J segment 8 bases; nucleotides outside the gene matches: 8. Here the CDR3 DNA reads TGTGCCAGCAGCTTTGGCGGGACAGGGATCCATGAGCAGTTCTTC. It encodes CASSFGGTGIHEQFF.

The rearrangement uses TRBV25-1 and TRBJ1-1; weak D call: TRBD1 (6 bases). The CDR3 runs 15 residues. Germline loops: CDR1 MGHDK, CDR2 SYGVNS. Trimming pared 0 bases from V and 6 bases from J, leaving 14 bases between. CDR3 amino acids: CASSEYQGPVAEAFF. In DNA, the CDR3 is TGTGCCAGCAGTGAATATCAGGGGCCGGTCGCTGAAGCTTTCTTT.

This clone was picked up a small number of times. The chain links TRBV5-4 to TRBJ1-1, with 7 bases that match TRBD1. Germline V CDR1 and CDR2: SGHNT, YYREEE (reference sequence). V lost 4 bases to trimming and J lost 11 bases; unmatched junction nucleotides: 5. This CDR3 region has 11 residues. The CDR3 loop is CASSPGGDAFF. CDR3 sequence (DNA): TGTGCCAGCAGCCCAGGGGGAGACGCTTTCTTT.

The chain joins TRBV6-1 to TRBJ1-4; no clear D gene. In germline, CDR1 is MNHNS, CDR2 SASEGT. V was shortened by 2 bases and J by 5 bases, with 15 bases between the two germline ends. The CDR3 extends over 16 amino acids. The CDR3 loop reads CASSEIRGGPNEKLFF. The CDR3 DNA is TGTGCCAGCAGTGAAATACGGGGAGGCCCCAATGAAAAACTGTTTTTT.

The V and J genes are TRBV7-6 and TRBJ2-2; the D gene is possibly TRBD1 (6 bases). The CDR3 consists of 15 residues. Looked up from germline, CDR1 is SGHVS and CDR2 is FNYEAQ. Trimming left V 3 bases short and J 1 base short, with 9 bases between. In DNA, the CDR3 is TGTGCCAGCAGCTTGGGGGCGGAGAACACCGGGGAGCTGTTTTTT. This gives the protein CASSLGAENTGELFF.

The rearrangement uses TRBV7-2 and TRBJ1-1, with a possible D match to TRBD1 (6 bases). The CDR3 covers 14 residues. Trimming removed 5 bases at V and 1 base at J, with 11 bases between. CDR1 and CDR2 from the germline V gene are SGHTA and FQGNSA. The CDR3 loop is CASSRLQGNTEAFF. The CDR3 DNA reads as TGTGCCAGCAGCCGGCTACAGGGGAACACTGAAGCTTTCTTT. Complete variable domain (other parts from reference TRBV7-2 and TRBJ1-1): GAGVSQSPSNKVTEKGKDVELRCDPISGHTALYWYRQSLGQGLEFLIYFQGNSAPDKSGLPSDRFSAERTGGSVSTLTIQRTQQEDSAVYLCASSRLQGNTEAFFGQGTRLTVV.

The V call is TRBV20-1, the J call TRBJ2-7; TRBD2 is a possible D gene (6 bases). Trimming stripped 5 bases from V and 4 bases from J, with 6 bases between. In germline, CDR1 is DFQATT, CDR2 SNEGSKA (reference sequence). This CDR3 is built from 10 residues. Here the CDR3 DNA reads TGCAGTGCTGGGACTTACGAGCAGTACTTC. This sequence encodes CSAGTYEQYF.

The V call is TRBV28, the J call TRBJ1-2, with 12 nucleotides matching TRBD1. Germline assignment: CDR1 MDHEN and CDR2 SYDVKM. V dropped 10 bases and J dropped 6; count of bases not matched to a gene: 6. The CDR3 is 13 residues long. The CDR3 DNA reads TGTGCCATCATGGGACAGGGGGCGCATGGCTACACCTTC. Protein sequence: CAIMGQGAHGYTF.

This clone appeared a few times. V usage is TRBV25-1 and J usage is TRBJ1-1, with TRBD1 identical over 7 bases. The CDR3 runs 14 residues. Germline loops: CDR1 MGHDK, CDR2 SYGVNS. V lost 4 bases to trimming and J lost 3 bases; unmatched junction nucleotides: 5. CDR3 sequence (DNA): TGTGCCAGCAGTGGACGGGACAGCTACACTGAAGCTTTCTTT. It specifies CASSGRDSYTEAFF. Looking up the rest from reference TRBV25-1 and TRBJ1-1 gives the full variable domain: EADIYQTPRYLVIGTGKKITLECSQTMGHDKMYWYQQDPGMELHLIHYSYGVNSTEKGDLSSESTVSRIRTEHFPLTLESARPSHTSQYLCASSGRDSYTEAFFGQGTRLTVV.

V is TRBV7-2 and J is TRBJ1-5; D is perhaps TRBD1 (5 bases). The CDR3 sequence is 15 residues long. The germline V gene has CDR1 SGHTA and CDR2 FQGNSA. V was clipped by 1 base and J by 5 bases, with 12 bases between them. The CDR3 DNA reads TGTGCCAGCAGCTTAGTGTGGGGGGACGATCAGCCCCAGCATTTT. Translating gives CASSLVWGDDQPQHF.

The chain recombines TRBV4-2 with TRBJ2-7, with TRBD1 matching over 8 bases. The CDR3 contains 15 residues. After removal of 2 bases from V and 1 base from J, the junction contained 4 bases not matched to a gene. Germline values: CDR1 LGHNA, CDR2 YNFKEQ. For the CDR3, the DNA is TGTGCCAGCAGCCAATATCAGGGGGCTTCCTACGAGCAGTACTTC. It encodes CASSQYQGASYEQYF.

The rearrangement uses TRBV7-9 and TRBJ2-1, with D possibly matching TRBD2 (7 bases). The CDR3 totals 16 residues. Germline lookup yields CDR1 SEHNR and CDR2 FQNEAQ (reference sequence). Trimming took 1 base from V and 3 from J, leaving 13 bases between them. For the CDR3, the DNA is TGTGCCAGCAGCTTAGGGGAGGGGGATCGCTACAATGAGCAGTTCTTC. It translates to CASSLGEGDRYNEQFF.

The chain links TRBV5-8 to TRBJ1-1; TRBD1 aligns across 7 bases. Germline V gives CDR1 SGHTS, CDR2 YDEGEE. With 4 bases clipped from V and 0 bases from J, the junction kept 12 bases outside the gene matches. The CDR3 is 17 amino acids. The CDR3: CASSPMTGTIMNTEAFF. The CDR3 nucleotides read TGTGCCAGCAGCCCTATGACAGGGACCATCATGAACACTGAAGCTTTCTTT.

This chain uses TRBV28 with TRBJ2-2; TRBD2 matches 9 bases. This CDR3 is built from 14 residues. CDR1 and CDR2 from the germline V gene are MDHEN and SYDVKM. V was clipped by 11 bases and J by 2 bases; unmatched bases: 6. CDR3 nucleotide sequence: TGTGCCCTACAGCGGGGGGAAAACACCGGGGAGCTGTTTTTT. Encoded protein: CALQRGENTGELFF.